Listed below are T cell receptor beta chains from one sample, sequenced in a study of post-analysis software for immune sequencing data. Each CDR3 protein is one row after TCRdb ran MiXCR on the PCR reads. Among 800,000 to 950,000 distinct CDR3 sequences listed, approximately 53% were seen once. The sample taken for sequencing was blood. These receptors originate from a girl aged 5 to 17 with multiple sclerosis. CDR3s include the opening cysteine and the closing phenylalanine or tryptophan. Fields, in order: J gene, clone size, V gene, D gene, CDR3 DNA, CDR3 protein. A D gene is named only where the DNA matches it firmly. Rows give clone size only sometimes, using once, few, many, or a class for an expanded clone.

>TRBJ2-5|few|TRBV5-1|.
TGCGCCAGCAGCCCCAATACAGAGACCCAGTACTTC
CASSPNTETQYF
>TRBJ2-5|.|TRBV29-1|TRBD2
TGCAGCGTTCAGTGGGAGGGAAACCAAGAGACCCAGTACTTC
CSVQWEGNQETQYF
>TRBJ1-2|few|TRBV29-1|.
TGCAGCGTTTGGGGTGGGTTGTATGGCTACACCTTC
CSVWGGLYGYTF
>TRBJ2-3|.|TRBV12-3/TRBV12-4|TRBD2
TGTGCCAGCAGTGCCCGACTAGCGGGGGCCGCAGATACGCAGTATTTT
CASSARLAGAADTQYF
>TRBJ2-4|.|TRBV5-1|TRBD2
TGCGCCAGCAGCTTGTCGGTAGCGGGAGGGCAGGCCAAAAACATTCAGTACTTC
CASSLSVAGGQAKNIQYF
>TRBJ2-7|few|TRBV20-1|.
TGCAGTGCTACCGTTTCCTACGAGCAGTACTTC
CSATVSYEQYF
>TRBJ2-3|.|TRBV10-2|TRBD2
TGCGCCAGCGGGAGCCGGGGCAGCGGGAGAAACGGAGATACGCAGTATTTT
CASGSRGSGRNGDTQYF
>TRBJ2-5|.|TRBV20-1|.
TGCAGTGCGAGCACGACAGGACCAGAGACCCAGTACTTC
CSASTTGPETQYF
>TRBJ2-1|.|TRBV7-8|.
TGTGCCAGCAGCCACCATATTGGCGGCGGGGACCCCTTTGAGCAGTTCTTC
CASSHHIGGGDPFEQFF
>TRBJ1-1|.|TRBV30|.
TGTGCCTGGGGGTCCGGGACGGTGAACACTGAAGCTTTCTTT
CAWGSGTVNTEAFF
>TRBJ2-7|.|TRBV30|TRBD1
TGTGCCTGGAGCCCAGGGGGCTCCTACGAGCAGTACTTC
CAWSPGGSYEQYF
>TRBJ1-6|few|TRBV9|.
TGTGCCAGCAGCGCCATGGAACTCAGGGGAGTCGGTTCACCCCTCCACTTT
CASSAMELRGVGSPLHF
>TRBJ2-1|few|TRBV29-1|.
TGCAGCGTTGTCCCCCAGGCTAACAATGAGCAGTTCTTC
CSVVPQANNEQFF
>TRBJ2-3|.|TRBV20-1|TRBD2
TGCAGTGCTAGAGTCGGCGGAGGGACTAGCGGGGGTACGCAGTATTTT
CSARVGGGTSGGTQYF
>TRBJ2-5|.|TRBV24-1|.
TGTGCCACCAGTGATTCGACAGCTCTCCAAGGGACCCAGTACTTC
CATSDSTALQGTQYF
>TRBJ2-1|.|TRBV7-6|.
TGTGCCAGCAGCTTTTTTGGTCGTTACAATGAGCAGTTCTTC
CASSFFGRYNEQFF
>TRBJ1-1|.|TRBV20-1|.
TGCAGCTTGACAGGTCTCGGGGGGGCTTTCTTT
CSLTGLGGAFF
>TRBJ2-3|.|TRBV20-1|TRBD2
TGCAGTGCACCTAGCGGGATTCCCTCCCTCGCAGATACGCAGTATTTT
CSAPSGIPSLADTQYF
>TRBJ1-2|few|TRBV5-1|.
TGCGCCAGCAGCTTGGACCCCACAGCCCCGCCAGGCTACACCTTC
CASSLDPTAPPGYTF
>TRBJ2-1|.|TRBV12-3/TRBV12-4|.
TGTGCCAGCAGTTTAGGGGGGATTGAGCAGTTCTTC
CASSLGGIEQFF
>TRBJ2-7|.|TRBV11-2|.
TGTGCCAGCAGCTTAGATGGCCCCGGGACACGAAAATACGAGCAGTACTTC
CASSLDGPGTRKYEQYF
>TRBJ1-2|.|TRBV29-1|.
TGCAGCGTTGAAAAAAACATTAACTATGGCTACACCTTC
CSVEKNINYGYTF
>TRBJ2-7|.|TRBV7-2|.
TGTGCCAGCAGCTTAGTGGGGGGTTTAGAGCAGTACTTC
CASSLVGGLEQYF
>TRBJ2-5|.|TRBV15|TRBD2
TGTGCCACCAGCAGAAGACTAGCGGGGGGGAAAGAGACCCAGTACTTC
CATSRRLAGGKETQYF
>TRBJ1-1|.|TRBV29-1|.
TGCAGCGCCAGGAGGCTGGACACTGAAGCTTTCTTT
CSARRLDTEAFF
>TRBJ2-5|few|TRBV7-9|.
TGTGCCAGCAGCACACTGACAGGCCGGGAGACCCAGTACTTC
CASSTLTGRETQYF
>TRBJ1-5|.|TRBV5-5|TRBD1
TGTGCCAGCAGCTTGGAGGGGGCCCCATGGCCCCAGCATTTT
CASSLEGAPWPQHF
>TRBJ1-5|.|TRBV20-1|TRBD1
TGCAGTGCTAGCCGGCAGGGGGCAAGCAATCAGCCCCAGCATTTT
CSASRQGASNQPQHF
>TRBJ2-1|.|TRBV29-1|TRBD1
TGCAGCGGGGGACAGCACTCCTACAATGAGCAGTTCTTC
CSGGQHSYNEQFF
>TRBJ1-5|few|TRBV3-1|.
TGTGCCAGCAGCCAAGGAATGGATAGCAATCAGCCCCAGCATTTT
CASSQGMDSNQPQHF
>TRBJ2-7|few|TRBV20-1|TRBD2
TGCAGTGCCACTTCGACTAGCGGGGGGCTTTCCTACGAGCAGTACTTC
CSATSTSGGLSYEQYF
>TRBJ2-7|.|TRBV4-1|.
TGCGCCAGCAGTCAAAACGGCGAGCAGTACTTC
CASSQNGEQYF
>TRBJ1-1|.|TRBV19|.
TGTGCCAGTAGTGAACGCAGGGTGAACACTGAAGCTTTCTTT
CASSERRVNTEAFF
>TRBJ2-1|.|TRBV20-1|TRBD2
TGCAGTGCTAGACCTCTTAGACTAGCGGGTATAAATGAGCAGTTCTTC
CSARPLRLAGINEQFF
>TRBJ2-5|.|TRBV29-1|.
TGCAGCGCCTGGACAGACTACTGGCAGTACTTC
CSAWTDYWQYF
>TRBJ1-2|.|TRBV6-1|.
TGTGCCAGCAGTGCGGGCCGTTCCTTTGATGCTAACTATGGCTACACCTTC
CASSAGRSFDANYGYTF
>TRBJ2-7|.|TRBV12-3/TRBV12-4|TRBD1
TGTGCCAGCAGTTCGAGACAGGGGGCGACCGGAATTTACGAGCAGTACTTC
CASSSRQGATGIYEQYF
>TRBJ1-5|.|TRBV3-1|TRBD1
TGTGCCAGCAGCCAAGCGACAGGGGGACAGCCCCAGCATTTT
CASSQATGGQPQHF
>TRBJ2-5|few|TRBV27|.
TGTGCCAGCAGTTTATCACGGGGGTACCAAGAGACCCAGTACTTC
CASSLSRGYQETQYF
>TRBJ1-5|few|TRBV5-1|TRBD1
TGCGCCAGCAGCTTGGTGCCGCCGGGACAGGGGAGCAATCAGCCCCAGCATTTT
CASSLVPPGQGSNQPQHF
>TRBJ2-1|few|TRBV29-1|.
TGCAGCGTTGAAGATTGGAGCAGGGCCTCCTACAATGAGCAGTTCTTC
CSVEDWSRASYNEQFF
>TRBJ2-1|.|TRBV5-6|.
TGTGCCAGCAGTCACCTTGCAGTCGGTTACAATGAGCAGTTCTTC
CASSHLAVGYNEQFF
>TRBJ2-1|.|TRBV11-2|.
TGTGCCAGCAGCCTTTTAAGCCCGTACTACAATGAGCAGTTCTTC
CASSLLSPYYNEQFF
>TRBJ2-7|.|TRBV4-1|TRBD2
TGCGCCAGCAGCCAAGAGGCAGGGACTAGCGGCTCCTACGAGCAGTACTTC
CASSQEAGTSGSYEQYF
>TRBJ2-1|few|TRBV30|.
TGTGCCTGGAGTGTGGGCAACTACAATGAGCAGTTCTTC
CAWSVGNYNEQFF
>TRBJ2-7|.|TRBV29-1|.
TGCAGCGCGGAGGCTGACGGGCCCTACGAGCAGTACTTC
CSAEADGPYEQYF
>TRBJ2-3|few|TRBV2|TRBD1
TGTGCCAACCAGAACAGGGGCGGCACAGATACGCAGTATTTT
CANQNRGGTDTQYF
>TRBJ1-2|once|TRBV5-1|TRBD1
TGCGCCAGCAGTATCACAGGGGATGATGGCTACACCTTC
CASSITGDDGYTF
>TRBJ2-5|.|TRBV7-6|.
TGTGCCAGCAGCAACGGACAAATCCAAGAGACCCAGTACTTC
CASSNGQIQETQYF
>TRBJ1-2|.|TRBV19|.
TGTGCCAGTAGGCCTGGGGCCGCTGGCTATGGCTACACCTTC
CASRPGAAGYGYTF
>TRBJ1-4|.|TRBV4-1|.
TGCGCCAGCAGCAGGTCTCACGATGAAAAACTGTTTTTT
CASSRSHDEKLFF
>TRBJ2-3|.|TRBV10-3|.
TGTGCCATCAGTGCACCAGGGGCGAACACAGATACGCAGTATTTT
CAISAPGANTDTQYF
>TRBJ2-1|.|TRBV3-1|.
TGTGCCAGCAGCCAAGCTCCCTGGAAGGTAAATGAGCAGTTCTTC
CASSQAPWKVNEQFF
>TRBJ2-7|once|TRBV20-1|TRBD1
TGCAGTGCTAGCGCCCTGACAGGGGCCCACGAGCAGTACTTC
CSASALTGAHEQYF